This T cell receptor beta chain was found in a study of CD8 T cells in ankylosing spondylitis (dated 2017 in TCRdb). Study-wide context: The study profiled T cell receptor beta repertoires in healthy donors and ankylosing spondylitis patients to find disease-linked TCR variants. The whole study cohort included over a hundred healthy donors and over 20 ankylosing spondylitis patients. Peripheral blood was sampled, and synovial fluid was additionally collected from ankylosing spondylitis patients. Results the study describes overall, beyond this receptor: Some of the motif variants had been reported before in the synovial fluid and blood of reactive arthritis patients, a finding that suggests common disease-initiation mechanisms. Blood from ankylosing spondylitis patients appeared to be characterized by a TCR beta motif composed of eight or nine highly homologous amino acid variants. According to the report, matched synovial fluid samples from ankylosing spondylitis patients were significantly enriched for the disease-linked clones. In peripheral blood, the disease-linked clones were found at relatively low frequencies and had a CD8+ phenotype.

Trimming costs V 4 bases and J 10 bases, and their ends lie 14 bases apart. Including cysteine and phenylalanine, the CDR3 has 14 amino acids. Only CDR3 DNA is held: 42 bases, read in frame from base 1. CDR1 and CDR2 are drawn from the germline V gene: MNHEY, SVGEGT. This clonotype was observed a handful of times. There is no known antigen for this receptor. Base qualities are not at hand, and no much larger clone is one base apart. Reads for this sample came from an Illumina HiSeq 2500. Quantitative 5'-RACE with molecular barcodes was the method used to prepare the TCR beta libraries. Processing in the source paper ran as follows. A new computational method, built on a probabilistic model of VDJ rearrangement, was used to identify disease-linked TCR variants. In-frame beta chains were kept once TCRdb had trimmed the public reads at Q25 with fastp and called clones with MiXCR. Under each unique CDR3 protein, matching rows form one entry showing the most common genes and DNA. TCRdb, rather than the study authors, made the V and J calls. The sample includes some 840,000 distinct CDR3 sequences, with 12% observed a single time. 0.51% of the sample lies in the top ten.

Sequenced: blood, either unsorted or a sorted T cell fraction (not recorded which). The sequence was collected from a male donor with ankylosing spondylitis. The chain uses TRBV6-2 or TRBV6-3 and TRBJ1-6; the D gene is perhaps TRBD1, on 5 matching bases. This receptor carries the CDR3 CASSSPGGWSPLHF. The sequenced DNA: TGTGCCAGCAGTTCCCCCGGGGGATGGTCACCCCTCCACTTT.